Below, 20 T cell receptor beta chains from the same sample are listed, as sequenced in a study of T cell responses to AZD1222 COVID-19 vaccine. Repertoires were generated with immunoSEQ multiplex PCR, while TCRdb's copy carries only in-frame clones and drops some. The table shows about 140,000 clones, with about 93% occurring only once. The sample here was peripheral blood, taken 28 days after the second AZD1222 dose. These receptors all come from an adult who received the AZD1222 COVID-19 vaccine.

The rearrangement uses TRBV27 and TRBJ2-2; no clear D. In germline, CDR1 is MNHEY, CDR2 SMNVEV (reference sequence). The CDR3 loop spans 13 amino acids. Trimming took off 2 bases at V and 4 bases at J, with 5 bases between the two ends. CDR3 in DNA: TGTGCCAGCAGTTTAAGTGGCACCGGGGAGCTGTTTTTT. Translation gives CASSLSGTGELFF.

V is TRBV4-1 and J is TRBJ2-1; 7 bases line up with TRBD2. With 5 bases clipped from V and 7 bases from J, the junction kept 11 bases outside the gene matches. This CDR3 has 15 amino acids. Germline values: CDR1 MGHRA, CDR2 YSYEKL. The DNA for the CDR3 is TGCGCCAGCAGCTCGGGACTACCTAGGTCGAATGAGCAGTTCTTC. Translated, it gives CASSSGLPRSNEQFF.

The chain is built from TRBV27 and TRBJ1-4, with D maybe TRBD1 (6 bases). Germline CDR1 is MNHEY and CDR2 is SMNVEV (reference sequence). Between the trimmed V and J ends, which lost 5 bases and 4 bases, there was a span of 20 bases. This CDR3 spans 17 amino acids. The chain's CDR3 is CASSPYRRTADNEKLFF. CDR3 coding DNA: TGTGCCAGCAGTCCCTACCGCAGGACAGCAGATAATGAAAAACTGTTTTTT.

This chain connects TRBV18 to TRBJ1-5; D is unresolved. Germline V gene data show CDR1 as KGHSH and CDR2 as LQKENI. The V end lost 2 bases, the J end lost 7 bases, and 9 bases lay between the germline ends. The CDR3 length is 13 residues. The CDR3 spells CASSPNEAQPQHF. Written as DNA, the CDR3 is TGTGCCAGCTCACCAAACGAGGCCCAGCCCCAGCATTTT. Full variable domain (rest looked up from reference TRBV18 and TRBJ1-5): NAGVMQNPRHLVRRRGQEARLRCSPMKGHSHVYWYRQLPEEGLKFMVYLQKENIIDESGMPKERFSAEFPKEGPSILRIQQVVRGDSAAYFCASSPNEAQPQHFGDGTRLSIL.

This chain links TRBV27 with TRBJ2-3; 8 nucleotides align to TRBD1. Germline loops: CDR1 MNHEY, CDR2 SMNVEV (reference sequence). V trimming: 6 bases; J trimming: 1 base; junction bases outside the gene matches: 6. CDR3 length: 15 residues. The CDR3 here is CASRDPGQGTDTQYF. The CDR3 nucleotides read TGTGCCAGCAGAGACCCGGGACAGGGCACAGATACGCAGTATTTT.

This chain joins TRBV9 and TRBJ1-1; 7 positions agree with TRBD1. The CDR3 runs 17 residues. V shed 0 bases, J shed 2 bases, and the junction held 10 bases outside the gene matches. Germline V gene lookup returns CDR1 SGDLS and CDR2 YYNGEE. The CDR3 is CASSVAPTGVGNTEAFF. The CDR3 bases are TGTGCCAGCAGCGTAGCACCCACAGGGGTTGGAAACACTGAAGCTTTCTTT. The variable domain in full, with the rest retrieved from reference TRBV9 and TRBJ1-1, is DSGVTQTPKHLITATGQRVTLRCSPRSGDLSVYWYQQSLDQGLQFLIQYYNGEERAKGNILERFSAQQFPDLHSELNLSSLELGDSALYFCASSVAPTGVGNTEAFFGQGTRLTVV.

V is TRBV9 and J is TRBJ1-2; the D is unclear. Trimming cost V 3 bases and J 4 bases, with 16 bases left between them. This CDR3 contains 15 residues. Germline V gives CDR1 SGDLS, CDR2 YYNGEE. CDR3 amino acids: CASSAWARIGYGYTF. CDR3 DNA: TGTGCCAGCAGCGCATGGGCAAGAATAGGCTATGGCTACACCTTC.

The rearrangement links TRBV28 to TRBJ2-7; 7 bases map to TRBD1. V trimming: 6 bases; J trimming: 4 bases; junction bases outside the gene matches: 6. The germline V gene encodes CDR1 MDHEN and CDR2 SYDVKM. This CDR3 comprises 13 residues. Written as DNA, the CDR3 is TGTGCCAGCAGCCTCGGGACAGATTACGAGCAGTACTTC. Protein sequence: CASSLGTDYEQYF.

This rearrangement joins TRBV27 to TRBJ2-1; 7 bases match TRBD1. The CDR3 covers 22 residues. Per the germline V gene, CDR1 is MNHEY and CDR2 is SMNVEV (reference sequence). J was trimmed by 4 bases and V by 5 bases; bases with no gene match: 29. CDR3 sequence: CASSHRQGGQDVGPIPYNEQFF. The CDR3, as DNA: TGTGCCAGCAGTCATAGACAGGGCGGGCAAGACGTGGGACCCATACCTTACAATGAGCAGTTCTTC.

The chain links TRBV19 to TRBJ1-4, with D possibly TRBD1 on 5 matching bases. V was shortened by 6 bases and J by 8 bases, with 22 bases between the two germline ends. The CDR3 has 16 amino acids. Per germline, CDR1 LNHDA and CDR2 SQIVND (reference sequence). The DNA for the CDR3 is TGTGCCAGTAGCAGCCCCGGACGGTCGGGGGGAGAAAAACTGTTTTTT. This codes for CASSSPGRSGGEKLFF.

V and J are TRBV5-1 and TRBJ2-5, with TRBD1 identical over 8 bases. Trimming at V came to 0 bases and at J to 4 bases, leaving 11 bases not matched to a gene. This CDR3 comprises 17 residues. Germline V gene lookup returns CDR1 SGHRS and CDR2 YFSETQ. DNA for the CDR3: TGCGCCAGCAGCTTGGGCTCAGGGGGCTATGGAGGAGAGACCCAGTACTTC. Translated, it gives CASSLGSGGYGGETQYF.

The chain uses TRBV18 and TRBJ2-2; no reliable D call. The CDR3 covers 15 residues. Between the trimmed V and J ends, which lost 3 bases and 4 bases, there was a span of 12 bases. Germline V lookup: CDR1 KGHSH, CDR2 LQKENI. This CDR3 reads CASSPKDPFTGELFF. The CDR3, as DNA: TGTGCCAGCTCACCTAAGGATCCGTTCACCGGGGAGCTGTTTTTT.

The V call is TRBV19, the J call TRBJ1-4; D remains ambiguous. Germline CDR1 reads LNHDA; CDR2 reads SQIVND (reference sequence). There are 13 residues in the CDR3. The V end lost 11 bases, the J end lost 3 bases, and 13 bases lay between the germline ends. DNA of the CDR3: TGTGCCGCCTCGGATGGGGCTAATGAAAAACTGTTTTTT. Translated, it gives CAASDGANEKLFF.

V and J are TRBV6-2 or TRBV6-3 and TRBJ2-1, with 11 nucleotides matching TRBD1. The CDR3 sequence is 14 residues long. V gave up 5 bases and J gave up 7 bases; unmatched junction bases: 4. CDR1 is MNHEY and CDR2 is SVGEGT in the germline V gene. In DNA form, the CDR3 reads TGTGCCAGCAGTGGACAGGGGGCGTTAAATGAGCAGTTCTTC. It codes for CASSGQGALNEQFF.

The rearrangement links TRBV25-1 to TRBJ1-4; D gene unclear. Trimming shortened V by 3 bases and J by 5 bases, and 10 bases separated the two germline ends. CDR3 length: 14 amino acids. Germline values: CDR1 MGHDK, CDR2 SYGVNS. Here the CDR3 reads CASSETNGNEKLFF. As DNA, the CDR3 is TGTGCCAGCAGTGAGACGAATGGAAATGAAAAACTGTTTTTT. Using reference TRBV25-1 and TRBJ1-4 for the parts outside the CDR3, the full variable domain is EADIYQTPRYLVIGTGKKITLECSQTMGHDKMYWYQQDPGMELHLIHYSYGVNSTEKGDLSSESTVSRIRTEHFPLTLESARPSHTSQYLCASSETNGNEKLFFGSGTQLSVL.

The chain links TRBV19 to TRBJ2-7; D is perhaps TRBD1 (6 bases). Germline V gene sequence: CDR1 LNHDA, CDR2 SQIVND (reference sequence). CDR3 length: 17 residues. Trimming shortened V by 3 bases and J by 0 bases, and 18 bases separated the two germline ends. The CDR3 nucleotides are TGTGCCAGTAGTATGCTCTCAGGGGATCGGGGCTCCTACGAGCAGTACTTC. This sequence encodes CASSMLSGDRGSYEQYF.

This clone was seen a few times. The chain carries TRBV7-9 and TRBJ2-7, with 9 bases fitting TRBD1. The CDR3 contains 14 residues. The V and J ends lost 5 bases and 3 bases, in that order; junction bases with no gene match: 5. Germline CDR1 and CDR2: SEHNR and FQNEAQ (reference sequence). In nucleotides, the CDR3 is TGTGCCAGCAGCGATGGACAGGGGAACTACGAGCAGTACTTC. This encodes CASSDGQGNYEQYF. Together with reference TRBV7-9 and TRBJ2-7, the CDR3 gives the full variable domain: DTGVSQNPRHKITKRGQNVTFRCDPISEHNRLYWYRQTLGQGPEFLTYFQNEAQLEKSRLLSDRFSAERPKGSFSTLEIQRTEQGDSAMYLCASSDGQGNYEQYFGPGTRLTVT.

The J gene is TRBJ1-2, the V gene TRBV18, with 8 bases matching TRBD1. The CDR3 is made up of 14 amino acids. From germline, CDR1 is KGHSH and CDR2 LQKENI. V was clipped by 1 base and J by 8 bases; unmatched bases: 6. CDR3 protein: CASSPQGQAQGYTF. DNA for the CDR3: TGTGCCAGCTCACCACAGGGACAGGCTCAAGGCTACACCTTC. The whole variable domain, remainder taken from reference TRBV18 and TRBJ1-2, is NAGVMQNPRHLVRRRGQEARLRCSPMKGHSHVYWYRQLPEEGLKFMVYLQKENIIDESGMPKERFSAEFPKEGPSILRIQQVVRGDSAAYFCASSPQGQAQGYTFGSGTRLTVV.

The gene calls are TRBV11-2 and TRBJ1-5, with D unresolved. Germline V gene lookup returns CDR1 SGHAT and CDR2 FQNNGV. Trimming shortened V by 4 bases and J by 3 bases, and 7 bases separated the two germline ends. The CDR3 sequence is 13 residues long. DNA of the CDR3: TGTGCCAGCAGCTCGGGTCCCAATCAGCCCCAGCATTTT. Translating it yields CASSSGPNQPQHF.

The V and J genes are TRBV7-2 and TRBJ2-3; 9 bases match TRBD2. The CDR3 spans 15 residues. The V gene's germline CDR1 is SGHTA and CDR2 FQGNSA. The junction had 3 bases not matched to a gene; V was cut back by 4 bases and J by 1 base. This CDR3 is CASSSSGTRTDTQYF. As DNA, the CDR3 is TGTGCCAGCAGCTCTAGCGGGACCCGCACAGATACGCAGTATTTT. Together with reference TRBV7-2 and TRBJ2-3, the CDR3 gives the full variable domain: GAGVSQSPSNKVTEKGKDVELRCDPISGHTALYWYRQSLGQGLEFLIYFQGNSAPDKSGLPSDRFSAERTGGSVSTLTIQRTQQEDSAVYLCASSSSGTRTDTQYFGPGTRLTVL.